Presented here are 7 T cell receptor beta chains from one specimen sequenced in a study of cytomegalovirus exposure and HLA in healthy donors. PCR employed 60 Vbeta and 13 Jbeta primers. This table comes from immunoSEQ multiplex PCR, and its TCRdb copy is limited to in-frame clones, with some not included. The table shows 100,000 to 150,000 clones, with around 73% occurring only once. Sequenced sample: PBMCs. The receptors here all came from a man aged 30 to 39 in good health and CMV-seropositive.

The chain combines TRBV5-6 with TRBJ2-2, with TRBD1 matching over 10 bases. Trimming took 4 bases from V and 3 from J; bases not matched to a gene: 3. This CDR3 region has 15 residues. CDR1 and CDR2 from the germline V gene are SGHDT and YYEEEE. The CDR3 reads CASSPGTGDTGELFF. The CDR3 DNA follows: TGTGCCAGCAGCCCCGGGACAGGGGACACCGGGGAGCTGTTTTTT.

The sample holds a few counts of this clone. The rearrangement uses TRBV27 and TRBJ1-1, with TRBD1 identical over 7 bases. The CDR3 loop spans 14 amino acids. The J segment lost 7 bases and the V segment lost 6 bases, leaving 11 bases of the junction unmatched. In germline, CDR1 is MNHEY, CDR2 SMNVEV (reference sequence). DNA for the CDR3: TGTGCCAGCAGCGACTCCGGGACAGCTCTTGAAGCTTTCTTT. Residues: CASSDSGTALEAFF.

The chain couples TRBV10-3 to TRBJ1-1, with 7 bases that match TRBD1. This CDR3 is 13 amino acids long. After removal of 6 bases from V and 1 base from J, the junction contained 2 bases not matched to a gene. Germline V lookup: CDR1 ENHRY, CDR2 SYGVKD. In DNA, the CDR3 is TGTGCCATCAGCGGGACAGAGAACACTGAAGCTTTCTTT. It encodes CAISGTENTEAFF.

DNA of the CDR3: TGTGCCAGTAGCAAGGACACCTCTGAAGCTTTCTTT. Its translation: CASSKDTSEAFF. V gene TRBV5-4 combines with J gene TRBJ1-1; the D gene is possibly TRBD1 (5 bases). The V and J ends lost 8 bases and 6 bases respectively, with 14 bases between them. The germline CDR1 and CDR2 sequences are SGHNT and YYREEE (reference sequence). There are 12 residues in the CDR3.

This chain uses TRBV25-1 with TRBJ1-2; TRBD1 matches at 7 bases. CDR3 length equals 12 residues. The J segment lost 8 bases and the V segment lost 7 bases, leaving 7 bases of the junction unmatched. From germline, CDR1 is MGHDK and CDR2 SYGVNS. CDR3 amino acids: CASNRQGEGYTF. The CDR3 DNA sequence: TGTGCCAGCAACCGGCAGGGGGAAGGCTACACCTTC.

This clone has a handful of counts. The genes are TRBV29-1 and TRBJ2-3; no definite D call. Trimming cost V 2 bases and J 3 bases, with 15 bases left between them. The CDR3 loop spans 15 amino acids. CDR1 is SQVTM and CDR2 is ANQGSEA in the germline V gene. This CDR3 is CSVERSHMETDTQYF. CDR3 DNA sequence: TGCAGCGTTGAAAGGTCCCATATGGAGACAGATACGCAGTATTTT.

The chain recombines TRBV7-9 with TRBJ2-5, with 7 bases aligning to TRBD2. The CDR3 is made up of 13 amino acids. V trimming: 3 bases; J trimming: 5 bases; junction bases outside the gene matches: 3. Germline V CDR1 and CDR2: SEHNR, FQNEAQ (reference sequence). CDR3 in amino acids: CASSFAGVETQYF. The CDR3 DNA reads TGTGCCAGCAGCTTCGCGGGAGTCGAGACCCAGTACTTC.